The next 20 T cell receptor beta chains were all read from a single sample in a study of cytomegalovirus exposure and HLA in healthy donors (dated by TCRdb to about 2017). Library method: the immunoSEQ multiplex PCR assay. For the multiplex PCR, a mixture combining 60 forward primers for TCR Vbeta segments and 13 reverse primers for TCR Jbeta segments was used. What TCRdb holds here is the immuneACCESS table cut down to in-frame rearrangements. Part of the clones is not present; checked against another copy, under half of the missing clones reflect an unresolved V gene, and the others are unexplained. The table for this sample lists around 59,000 clones; approximately 80% of them were counted only once. Clones ranked in the top ten supply under 5% of the sample. Sequences were obtained from PBMCs. The receptors were gathered from a woman between 40 and 50 years old in good health and CMV-seronegative.

This clone was picked up one time. J is TRBJ1-5 and V is TRBV18; 7 bases match TRBD1. Per the germline V gene, CDR1 is KGHSH and CDR2 is LQKENI. The CDR3 has 14 amino acids. V trimming: 2 bases; J trimming: 6 bases; junction bases outside the gene matches: 4. The CDR3 DNA is TGTGCCAGCTCACCAGAGACAGGGCCTCAGCCCCAGCATTTT. This translates into CASSPETGPQPQHF.

CDR3 DNA sequence: TGTGCCAGCAGCGTGACTAGCTCCGATACGCAGTATTTT. Translation gives CASSVTSSDTQYF. This chain connects TRBV5-4 to TRBJ2-3; 7 bases agree with TRBD2. Unmatched junction bases numbered 5, after V lost 4 bases and J lost 6 bases. This CDR3 comprises 13 residues. The germline V gene has CDR1 SGHNT and CDR2 YYREEE (reference sequence).

This chain uses TRBV27 with TRBJ1-2; D remains ambiguous. CDR3 length equals 14 residues. Germline values: CDR1 MNHEY, CDR2 SMNVEV (reference sequence). Trimming shortened V by 4 bases and J by 4 bases, and 13 bases separated the two germline ends. CDR3 amino acids: CASSSSATSYGYTF. CDR3 DNA sequence: TGTGCCAGCAGTTCATCGGCAACCTCCTATGGCTACACCTTC.

This clone was counted a single time. V and J are TRBV28 and TRBJ2-1; 9 bases line up with TRBD2. Germline assignment: CDR1 MDHEN and CDR2 SYDVKM. Unmatched junction bases numbered 15, after V lost 6 bases and J lost 6 bases. This CDR3 is built from 17 residues. In DNA form, the CDR3 reads TGTGCCAGCAGCCCTGGGCCGGGACTAGCCCGTTTCAATGAGCAGTTCTTC. Its translation: CASSPGPGLARFNEQFF.

This chain connects TRBV28 to TRBJ2-7; 7 bases agree with TRBD1. Germline-derived CDR1 and CDR2 are MDHEN and SYDVKM. There are 14 residues in the CDR3. V shed 3 bases and J 2 bases; nucleotides not matched to a gene: 4. CDR3 in amino acids: CASSFVTGTYEQYF. The CDR3 nucleotides are TGTGCCAGCAGTTTCGTGACAGGGACCTACGAGCAGTACTTC.

V is TRBV11-1 and J is TRBJ1-1, with a weak D call TRBD1 (6 bases). V was shortened by 2 bases and J by 0 bases, with 10 bases between the two germline ends. There are 15 residues in the CDR3. CDR1 is SGHAT, CDR2 FQDESV, per germline (reference sequence). Written as DNA, the CDR3 is TGTGCCAGCAGCTTACTGGGGGCGATGAACACTGAAGCTTTCTTT. Its translation: CASSLLGAMNTEAFF.

The CDR3 DNA is TGTGCCACCAGGACAGGGGGCACTCAGCCCCAGCATTTT. Residues: CATRTGGTQPQHF. The chain employs TRBV28 and TRBJ1-5; 11 nucleotides agree with TRBD1. Looked up from germline, CDR1 is MDHEN and CDR2 is SYDVKM. The trim removed 10 bases at V and 6 bases at J, leaving 5 bases unmatched. The CDR3 contains 13 residues.

V and J are TRBV7-2 and TRBJ1-2, with TRBD1 as a possible D gene (6 bases). Germline V gene sequence: CDR1 SGHTA, CDR2 FQGNSA. This CDR3 is 13 amino acids long. The ends were cut back, 4 bases at V and 7 bases at J, with 13 bases in the middle. This CDR3 reads CASSYRTAGGYTF. CDR3 nucleotides: TGTGCCAGCAGCTATCGGACAGCCGGTGGCTACACCTTC.

The chain has TRBV2 and TRBJ2-5, with 15 bases fitting TRBD2. Germline assignment: CDR1 SNHLY and CDR2 FYNNEI. After removal of 4 bases from V and 1 base from J, the junction contained 10 bases not matched to a gene. The CDR3 length is 19 residues. The CDR3 is CASSVGLAGGPSGQETQYF. The CDR3 bases are TGTGCCAGCAGTGTCGGACTAGCGGGAGGGCCCTCCGGCCAAGAGACCCAGTACTTC.

This chain connects TRBV2 to TRBJ1-3; 7 nucleotides line up with TRBD1. The V gene's germline CDR1 is SNHLY and CDR2 FYNNEI. The V segment lost 6 bases and the J segment 0 bases; nucleotides outside the gene matches: 2. The CDR3 contains 14 residues. This CDR3 reads CASRRDSSGNTIYF. Written as DNA, the CDR3 is TGTGCCAGCAGGAGGGACAGCTCTGGAAACACCATATATTTT.

The rearrangement links TRBV7-2 to TRBJ2-3; 10 bases fit TRBD2. The germline CDR1 and CDR2 sequences are SGHTA and FQGNSA. This CDR3 is 13 amino acids long. The V and J ends lost 5 bases and 6 bases, in that order; junction bases with no gene match: 2. The CDR3 nucleotides read TGTGCCAGCAGCCGGGGACTAGCGGATACGCAGTATTTT. This translates into CASSRGLADTQYF.

This chain links TRBV4-1 with TRBJ1-5, with D unclear. CDR1 MGHRA and CDR2 YSYEKL come from the germline V gene. The CDR3 is made up of 16 amino acids. Trimming cost V 4 bases and J 4 bases, with 17 bases left between them. The CDR3 loop is CASSRTVVRGNQPQHF. CDR3 in DNA: TGCGCCAGCAGCCGTACGGTAGTACGGGGAAATCAGCCCCAGCATTTT.

The rearrangement uses TRBV5-1 and TRBJ2-1; 10 nucleotides agree with TRBD1. V lost 4 bases and J lost 1; bases outside the gene matches: 5. The CDR3 runs 16 residues. Germline lookup yields CDR1 SGHRS and CDR2 YFSETQ. The DNA of the CDR3 is TGCGCCAGCAGCCGCGGGACAGGGGCTTCCTACAATGAGCAGTTCTTC. Translated, it gives CASSRGTGASYNEQFF.

The rearrangement links TRBV27 to TRBJ2-2; 7 bases line up with TRBD2. The CDR3 is made up of 16 amino acids. Germline assignment: CDR1 MNHEY and CDR2 SMNVEV (reference sequence). The V and J ends lost 5 bases and 5 bases, in that order; junction bases with no gene match: 11. The DNA of the CDR3 is TGTGCCAGCAGTCCCACTCGGGACTACGAGACCGGGGAGCTGTTTTTT. Translated: CASSPTRDYETGELFF.

The rearrangement uses TRBV27 and TRBJ2-1; TRBD2 matches at 11 bases. This CDR3 comprises 14 residues. Germline V CDR1 and CDR2: MNHEY, SMNVEV (reference sequence). The V and J ends lost 4 bases and 11 bases, in that order; junction bases with no gene match: 7. CDR3 nucleotides: TGTGCCAGCAGTTCTGGGACTAGCGGATTGAAGCAGTTCTTC. Its protein is CASSSGTSGLKQFF.

V and J are TRBV6-6 and TRBJ1-5; a weak D match, TRBD1 (6 bases). Germline V gene sequence: CDR1 MNHNY, CDR2 SVGAGI (reference sequence). V dropped 2 bases and J dropped 3 bases, with 14 bases sitting between them. This CDR3 comprises 16 residues. Written as DNA, the CDR3 is TGTGCCAGCAGTTACGCAAACAGGGAAATCAATCAGCCCCAGCATTTT. Translation gives CASSYANREINQPQHF.

The chain uses TRBV29-1 and TRBJ1-5, with TRBD1 identical over 7 bases. The CDR3 loop spans 12 amino acids. Germline-derived CDR1 and CDR2 are SQVTM and ANQGSEA. V lost 4 bases and J lost 5; bases outside the gene matches: 2. CDR3 protein: CSVGQGYQPQHF. The CDR3, as DNA: TGCAGCGTTGGACAGGGTTATCAGCCCCAGCATTTT. Based on the CDR3 plus reference TRBV29-1 and TRBJ1-5, the full variable domain is SAVISQKPSRDICQRGTSLTIQCQVDSQVTMMFWYRQQPGQSLTLIATANQGSEATYESGFVIDKFPISRPNLTFSTLTVSNMSPEDSSIYLCSVGQGYQPQHFGDGTRLSIL.

This chain links TRBV5-1 with TRBJ2-3, with 9 bases matching TRBD2. The CDR3 totals 18 residues. The junction had 12 bases not matched to a gene; V was cut back by 4 bases and J by 0 bases. Per germline, CDR1 SGHRS and CDR2 YFSETQ. CDR3 sequence: CASSPRGGRASSTDTQYF. CDR3 coding DNA: TGCGCCAGCAGCCCTAGGGGCGGGAGGGCCTCTAGCACAGATACGCAGTATTTT.

This chain joins TRBV7-2 and TRBJ2-5; D gene ambiguous. The CDR3 loop spans 13 amino acids. V lost 3 bases and J 4 bases, leaving 9 bases between the germline ends. Germline V gives CDR1 SGHTA, CDR2 FQGNSA. CDR3 sequence (DNA): TGTGCCAGCAGCTTGTCCGCCGGAGAGACCCAGTACTTC. This sequence encodes CASSLSAGETQYF.

The gene calls are TRBV4-1 and TRBJ1-1; D ambiguous. The CDR3 runs 15 residues. Per germline, CDR1 MGHRA and CDR2 YSYEKL. Trimming cost V 2 bases and J 0 bases, with 10 bases left between them. CDR3 amino acids: CASSQFLAVNTEAFF. In nucleotides, the CDR3 is TGCGCCAGCAGCCAATTCCTGGCGGTGAACACTGAAGCTTTCTTT.